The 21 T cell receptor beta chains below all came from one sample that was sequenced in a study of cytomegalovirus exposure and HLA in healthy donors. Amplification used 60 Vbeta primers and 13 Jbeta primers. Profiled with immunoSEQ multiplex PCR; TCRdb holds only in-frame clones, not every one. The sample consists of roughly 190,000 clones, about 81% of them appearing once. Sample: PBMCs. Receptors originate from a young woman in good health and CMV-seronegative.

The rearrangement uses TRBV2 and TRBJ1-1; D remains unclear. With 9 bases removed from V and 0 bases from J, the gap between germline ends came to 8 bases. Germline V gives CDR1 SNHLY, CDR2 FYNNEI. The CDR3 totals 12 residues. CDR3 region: CARGRVNTEAFF. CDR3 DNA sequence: TGTGCCAGGGGGAGGGTGAACACTGAAGCTTTCTTT.

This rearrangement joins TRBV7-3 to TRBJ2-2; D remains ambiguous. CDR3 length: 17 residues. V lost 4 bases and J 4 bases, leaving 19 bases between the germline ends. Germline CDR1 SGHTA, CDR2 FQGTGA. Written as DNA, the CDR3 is TGTGCCAGCAGCTCAGGATACGAGTATAGGTCCACCGGGGAGCTGTTTTTT. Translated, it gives CASSSGYEYRSTGELFF. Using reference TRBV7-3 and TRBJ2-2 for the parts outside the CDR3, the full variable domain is GAGVSQTPSNKVTEKGKYVELRCDPISGHTALYWYRQSLGQGPEFLIYFQGTGAADDSGLPNDRFFAVRPEGSVSTLKIQRTERGDSAVYLCASSSGYEYRSTGELFFGEGSRLTVL.

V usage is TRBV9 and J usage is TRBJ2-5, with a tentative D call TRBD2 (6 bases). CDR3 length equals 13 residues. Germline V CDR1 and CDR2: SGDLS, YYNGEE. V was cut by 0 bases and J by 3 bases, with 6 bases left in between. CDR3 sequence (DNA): TGTGCCAGCAGCGTAGGACTAGAAGAGACCCAGTACTTC. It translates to CASSVGLEETQYF. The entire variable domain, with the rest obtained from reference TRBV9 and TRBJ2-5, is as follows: DSGVTQTPKHLITATGQRVTLRCSPRSGDLSVYWYQQSLDQGLQFLIQYYNGEERAKGNILERFSAQQFPDLHSELNLSSLELGDSALYFCASSVGLEETQYFGPGTRLLVL.

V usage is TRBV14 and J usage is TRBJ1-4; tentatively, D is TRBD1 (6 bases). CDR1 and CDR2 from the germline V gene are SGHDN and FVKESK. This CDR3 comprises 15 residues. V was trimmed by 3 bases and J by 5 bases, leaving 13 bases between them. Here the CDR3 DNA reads TGTGCCAGCAGCCATTTTCAGGGGCCCAATGAAAAACTGTTTTTT. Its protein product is CASSHFQGPNEKLFF.

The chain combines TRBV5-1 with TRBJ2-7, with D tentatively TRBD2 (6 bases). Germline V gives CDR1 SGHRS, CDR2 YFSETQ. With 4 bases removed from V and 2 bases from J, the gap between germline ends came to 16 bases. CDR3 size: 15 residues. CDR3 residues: CASSEGGAGTYEQYF. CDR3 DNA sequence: TGCGCCAGCAGCGAAGGAGGAGCGGGCACCTACGAGCAGTACTTC.

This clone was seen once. For the CDR3, the DNA is TGTGCCAGCTCACCAGCAAATCGGGGGGGCGGCACAGATACGCAGTATTTT. Translating gives CASSPANRGGGTDTQYF. The chain joins TRBV18 to TRBJ2-3, with TRBD2 matching over 8 bases. The germline V gene encodes CDR1 KGHSH and CDR2 LQKENI. The CDR3 runs 17 residues. V gave up 2 bases and J gave up 1 base; unmatched junction bases: 8. The whole variable domain, remainder taken from reference TRBV18 and TRBJ2-3, is NAGVMQNPRHLVRRRGQEARLRCSPMKGHSHVYWYRQLPEEGLKFMVYLQKENIIDESGMPKERFSAEFPKEGPSILRIQQVVRGDSAAYFCASSPANRGGGTDTQYFGPGTRLTVL.

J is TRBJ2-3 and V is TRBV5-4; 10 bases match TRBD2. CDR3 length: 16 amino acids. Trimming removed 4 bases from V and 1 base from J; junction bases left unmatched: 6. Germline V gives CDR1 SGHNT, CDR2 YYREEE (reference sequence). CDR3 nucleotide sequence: TGTGCCAGCAGCCCGGAGGGGACTAGCGGCACAGATACGCAGTATTTT. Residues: CASSPEGTSGTDTQYF.

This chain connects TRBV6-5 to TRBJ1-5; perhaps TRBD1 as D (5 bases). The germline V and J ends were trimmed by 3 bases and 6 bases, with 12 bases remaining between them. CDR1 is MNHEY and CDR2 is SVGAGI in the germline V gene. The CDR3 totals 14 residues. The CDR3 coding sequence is TGTGCCAGCAGTTATAGGATGGGGCTTCAGCCCCAGCATTTT. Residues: CASSYRMGLQPQHF.

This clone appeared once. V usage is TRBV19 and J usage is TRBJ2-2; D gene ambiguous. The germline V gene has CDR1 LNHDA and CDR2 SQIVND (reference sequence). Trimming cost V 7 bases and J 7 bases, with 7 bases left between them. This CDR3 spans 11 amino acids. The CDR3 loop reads CASTYNGELFF. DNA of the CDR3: TGTGCCAGTACGTATAACGGGGAGCTGTTTTTT.

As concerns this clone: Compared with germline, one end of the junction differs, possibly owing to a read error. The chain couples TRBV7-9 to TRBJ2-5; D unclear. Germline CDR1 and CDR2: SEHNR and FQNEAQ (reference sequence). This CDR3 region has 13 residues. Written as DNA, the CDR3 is TGTGCCAGCACCTTAGACGGTCAAGAGACCCAGTACTTC. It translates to CASTLDGQETQYF.

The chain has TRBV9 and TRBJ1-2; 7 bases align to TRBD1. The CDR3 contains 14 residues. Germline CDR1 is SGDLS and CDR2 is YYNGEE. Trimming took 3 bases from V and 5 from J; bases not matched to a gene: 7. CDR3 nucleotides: TGTGCCAGCAGCGGACGACAGGGCCCTTATGGCTACACCTTC. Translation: CASSGRQGPYGYTF.

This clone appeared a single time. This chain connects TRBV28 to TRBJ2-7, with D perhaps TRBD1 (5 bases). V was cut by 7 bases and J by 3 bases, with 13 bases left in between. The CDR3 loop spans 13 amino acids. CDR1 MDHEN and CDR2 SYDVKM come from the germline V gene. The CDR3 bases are TGTGCCAGCATTAGTCAGGGTTTCTACGAGCAGTACTTC. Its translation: CASISQGFYEQYF.

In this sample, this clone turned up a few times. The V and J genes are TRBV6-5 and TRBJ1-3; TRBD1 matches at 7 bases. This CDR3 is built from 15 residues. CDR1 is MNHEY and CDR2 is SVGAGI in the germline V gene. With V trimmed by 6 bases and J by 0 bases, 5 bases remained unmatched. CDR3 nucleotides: TGTGCCAGCAGAGGACAGGAGAGCTCTGGAAACACCATATATTTT. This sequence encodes CASRGQESSGNTIYF.

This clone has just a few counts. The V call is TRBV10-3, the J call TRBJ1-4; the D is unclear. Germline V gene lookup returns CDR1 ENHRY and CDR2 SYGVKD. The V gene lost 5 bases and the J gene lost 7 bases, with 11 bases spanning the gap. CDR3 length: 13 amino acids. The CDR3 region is CAISSLSGEKLFF. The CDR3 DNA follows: TGTGCCATCAGTTCCCTATCGGGTGAAAAACTGTTTTTT.

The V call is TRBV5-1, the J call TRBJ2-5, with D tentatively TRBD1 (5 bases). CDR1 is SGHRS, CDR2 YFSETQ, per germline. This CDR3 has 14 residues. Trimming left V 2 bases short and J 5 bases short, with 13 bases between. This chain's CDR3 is CASSFVGAGETQYF. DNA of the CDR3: TGCGCCAGCAGCTTTGTAGGGGCTGGGGAGACCCAGTACTTC.

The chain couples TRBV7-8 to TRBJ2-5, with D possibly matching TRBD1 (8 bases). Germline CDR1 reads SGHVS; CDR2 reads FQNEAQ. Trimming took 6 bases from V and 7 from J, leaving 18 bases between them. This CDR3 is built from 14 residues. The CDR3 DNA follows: TGTGCCAGCAGGGTAGACAGGGGAGGGGGGACCCAGTACTTC. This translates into CASRVDRGGGTQYF. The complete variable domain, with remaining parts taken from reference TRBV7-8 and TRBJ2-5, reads GAGVSQSPRYKVAKRGQDVALRCDPISGHVSLFWYQQALGQGPEFLTYFQNEAQLDKSGLPSDRFFAERPEGSVSTLKIQRTQQEDSAVYLCASRVDRGGGTQYFGPGTRLLVL.

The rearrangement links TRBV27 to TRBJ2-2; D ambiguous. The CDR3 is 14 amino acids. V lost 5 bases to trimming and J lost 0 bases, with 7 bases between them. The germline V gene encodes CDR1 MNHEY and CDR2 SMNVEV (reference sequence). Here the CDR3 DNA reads TGTGCCAGCAGTAGCGCCCCGAACACCGGGGAGCTGTTTTTT. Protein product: CASSSAPNTGELFF.

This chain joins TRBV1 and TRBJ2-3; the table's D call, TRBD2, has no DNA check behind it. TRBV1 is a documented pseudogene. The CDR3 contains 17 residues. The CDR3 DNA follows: TGCACCAGCAGCCAGATCCGACTAGCGGGAGGGGGAGATACGCAGTATTTT. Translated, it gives CTSSQIRLAGGGDTQYF.

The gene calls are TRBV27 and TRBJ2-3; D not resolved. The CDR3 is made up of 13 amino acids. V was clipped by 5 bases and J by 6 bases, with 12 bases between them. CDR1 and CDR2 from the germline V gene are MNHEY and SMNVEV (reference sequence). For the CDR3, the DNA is TGTGCCAGCAGTCTACTTGACTCGGATACGCAGTATTTT. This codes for CASSLLDSDTQYF.

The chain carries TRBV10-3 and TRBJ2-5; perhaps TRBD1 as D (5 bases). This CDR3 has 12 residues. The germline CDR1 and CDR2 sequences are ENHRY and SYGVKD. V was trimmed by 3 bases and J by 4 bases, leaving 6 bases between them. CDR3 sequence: CAISERGETQYF. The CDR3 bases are TGTGCCATCAGTGAAAGGGGAGAGACCCAGTACTTC.

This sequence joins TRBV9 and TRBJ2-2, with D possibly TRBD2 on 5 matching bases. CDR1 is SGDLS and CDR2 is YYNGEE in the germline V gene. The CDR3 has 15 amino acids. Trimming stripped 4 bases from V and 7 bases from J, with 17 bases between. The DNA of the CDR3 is TGTGCCAGCAGCACCCTCGACGGACTTTTCGGGGAGCTGTTTTTT. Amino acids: CASSTLDGLFGELFF.